This T cell receptor (beta chain) was identified in a study of T cells in Graves' hyperthyroidism and ophthalmopathy. Overall study findings and caveats: The model predicted ophthalmopathy a median 6.5 months before onset.

The CDR3 consists of 14 residues. The germline V gene encodes CDR1 DFQATT and CDR2 SNEGSKA (reference sequence). With 6 bases removed from V and 0 bases from J, the gap between germline ends came to 12 bases. This clonotype was observed at least ten times. Its specificity is not known. The TCR beta CDR3 regions underwent amplification using RNA transcripts as the source. A first-round RT-PCR of the TCR CDR3 used the HTBI primer set. TCRdb re-analysed the multiplex PCR reads in MiXCR, keeping a single row per CDR3 protein. Of approximately 420,000 distinct CDR3 sequences in the sample, just under 15% are singletons; the top ten hold approximately 30%. Patients counted as stable if ophthalmopathy did not develop within 18 months. Aged 18 to 65, the patients had hyperthyroidism that was newly diagnosed and had lasted under 2 months. Pregnant or lactating patients were excluded, as were those with uncontrolled infection or other autoimmune disease.

The V and J genes are TRBV20-1 and TRBJ2-1; tentative D call: TRBD2 (5 bases). Sequenced input: blood. The clonotype originates from a woman aged 25 to 39 with Graves' hyperthyroidism. CDR3 sequence: CSAWRASSYNEQFF. The CDR3 DNA reads TGCAGTGCATGGCGGGCGAGCTCCTACAATGAGCAGTTCTTC.